The entry that follows covers one TCR beta chain sequence. The antigen is unknown. This record belongs to a study of OX40 agonist ivuxolimab in advanced cancers. About the research overall: Prior anti-PD-1, anti-PD-L1 or anti-CTLA-4 therapy was allowed; more than 30% had some. Partial response was recorded in three patients: one hepatocellular carcinoma and two cutaneous melanoma cases. Study-level points and caveats: Nonresponders included some who also had low normalized T-cell clonal expansion.

Per the germline V gene, CDR1 is ENHRY and CDR2 is SYGVKD. The CDR3 covers 16 residues. Unmatched junction bases numbered 14, after V lost 10 bases and J lost 3 bases. Repertoires were generated with immunoSEQ multiplex PCR, while TCRdb's copy carries only in-frame clones and drops some. The sample lists under 85,000 clones, around 84% occurring once. Here the sequenced sample was CD4+ or CD8+ T cells sorted from blood, taken in a trial of the OX40 agonist ivuxolimab. The chain carries TRBV10-3 and TRBJ2-1, with TRBD1 matching over 8 bases. This receptor was obtained from an adult with an advanced solid tumor such as melanoma, head and neck, liver or kidney cancer. In DNA form, the CDR3 reads TGTGCCACCTTTTTGGGGTTCGGGACAGGCTACAATGAGCAGTTCTTC. Protein product: CATFLGFGTGYNEQFF.